This TCR beta chain came from a study of cytomegalovirus exposure and HLA in healthy donors. Regarding the study as a whole: A few V segments could not be told apart, such as TRBV6-2 and TRBV6-3, and were left out. Researchers catalogued around 150 TCR beta chains as cytomegalovirus-associated.

A multiplex PCR was run with 60 Vbeta primers and 13 Jbeta primers. Generated by immunoSEQ multiplex PCR, the TCRdb table keeps only in-frame clones and is missing some. The sample comprises around 150,000 clones, roughly three quarters of which are singletons, and about 1.3% rests with the top ten. As for this clone: Its cognate antigen is unknown.

CDR3 length: 16 amino acids. V was pared by 6 bases and J by 4 bases, with 9 bases of the junction left unmatched. Germline V gene lookup returns CDR1 MNHEY and CDR2 SMNVEV (reference sequence). The chain combines TRBV27 with TRBJ2-2, with 9 nucleotides matching TRBD1. Specimen: PBMCs. This TCR came from a man between 60 and 70 years old in good health and CMV-seronegative. The CDR3 DNA sequence: TGTGCCAGCAGCCCAGACCGACAGGGGGTCACCGGGGAGCTGTTTTTT. It codes for CASSPDRQGVTGELFF.